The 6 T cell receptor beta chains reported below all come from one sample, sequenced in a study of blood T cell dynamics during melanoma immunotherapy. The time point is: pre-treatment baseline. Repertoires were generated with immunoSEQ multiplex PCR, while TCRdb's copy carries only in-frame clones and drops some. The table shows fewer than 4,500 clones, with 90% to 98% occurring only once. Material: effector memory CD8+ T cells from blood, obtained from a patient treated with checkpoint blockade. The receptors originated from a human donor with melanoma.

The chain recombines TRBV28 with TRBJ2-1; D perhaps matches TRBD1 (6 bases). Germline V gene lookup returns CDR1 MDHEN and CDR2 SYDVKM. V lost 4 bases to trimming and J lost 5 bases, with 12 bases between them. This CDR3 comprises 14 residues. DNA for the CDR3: TGTGCCAGCAGTTATAAGTACAGGGACAATGAGCAGTTCTTC. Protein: CASSYKYRDNEQFF.

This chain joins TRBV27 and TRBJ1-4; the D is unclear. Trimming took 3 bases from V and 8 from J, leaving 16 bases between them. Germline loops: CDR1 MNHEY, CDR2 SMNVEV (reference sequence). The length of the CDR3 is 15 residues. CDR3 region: CASSFGGRSGEKLFF. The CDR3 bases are TGTGCCAGCAGTTTCGGAGGCCGCTCCGGGGAAAAACTGTTTTTT.

The CDR3 loop reads CASSLPRYETQYF. DNA for the CDR3: TGTGCCAGCAGCTTGCCCCGATACGAGACCCAGTACTTC. V is TRBV7-9 and J is TRBJ2-5; no firm D call. Germline V gene lookup returns CDR1 SEHNR and CDR2 FQNEAQ (reference sequence). V gave up 3 bases and J gave up 5 bases, with 10 bases separating them. CDR3 length: 13 amino acids.

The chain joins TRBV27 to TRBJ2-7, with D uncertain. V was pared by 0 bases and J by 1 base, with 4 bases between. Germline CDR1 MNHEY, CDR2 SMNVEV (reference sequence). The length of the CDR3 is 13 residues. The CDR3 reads CASSLSISYEQYF. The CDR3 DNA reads TGTGCCAGCAGTTTATCGATTTCCTACGAGCAGTACTTC.

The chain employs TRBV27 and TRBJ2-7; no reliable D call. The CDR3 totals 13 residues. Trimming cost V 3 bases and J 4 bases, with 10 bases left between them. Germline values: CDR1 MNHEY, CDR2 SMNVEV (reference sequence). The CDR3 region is CASSFGRVYEQYF. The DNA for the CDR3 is TGTGCCAGCAGTTTTGGTAGGGTGTACGAGCAGTACTTC.

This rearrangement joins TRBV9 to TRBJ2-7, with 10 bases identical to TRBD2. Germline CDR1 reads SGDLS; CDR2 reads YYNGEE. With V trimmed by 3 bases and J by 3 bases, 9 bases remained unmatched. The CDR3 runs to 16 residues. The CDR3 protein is CASSGGLAEEVYEQYF. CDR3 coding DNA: TGTGCCAGCAGCGGCGGACTAGCGGAGGAGGTCTACGAGCAGTACTTC.